Each of the 23 T cell receptor beta chains below was sequenced from the same sample in a study of PD-L1 blockade in urothelial cancer. The time point here: pretreatment peripheral blood. Sequenced by immunoSEQ multiplex PCR; TCRdb stores in-frame clones only, minus some. The data show about 130,000 clones, approximately 84% seen once. This sample comprised PBMCs, obtained around atezolizumab (anti-PD-L1) treatment. These receptors were obtained from a man between 45 and 60 years old with urothelial cancer.

The V and J genes are TRBV11-2 and TRBJ2-7, with 8 bases identical to TRBD2. This CDR3 spans 15 amino acids. J was trimmed by 4 bases and V by 1 base; bases with no gene match: 6. Germline values: CDR1 SGHAT, CDR2 FQNNGV. The CDR3 spells CASSLGDSGTYEQYF. The CDR3 DNA reads TGTGCCAGCAGCTTAGGCGATAGCGGGACATACGAGCAGTACTTC. The complete variable domain, with remaining parts taken from reference TRBV11-2 and TRBJ2-7, reads EAGVAQSPRYKIIEKRQSVAFWCNPISGHATLYWYQQILGQGPKLLIQFQNNGVVDDSQLPKDRFSAERLKGVDSTLKIQPAKLEDSAVYLCASSLGDSGTYEQYFGPGTRLTVT.

The chain links TRBV6-6 to TRBJ2-1; TRBD2 agrees at 8 bases. This CDR3 is built from 16 residues. From germline, CDR1 is MNHNY and CDR2 SVGAGI (reference sequence). The V and J ends lost 6 bases and 7 bases, in that order; junction bases with no gene match: 14. CDR3 DNA sequence: TGTGCCAGCAGCCTCCCCAAAGCGGGAGAAAGGAATGAGCAGTTCTTC. Amino acid sequence: CASSLPKAGERNEQFF.

The chain uses TRBV28 and TRBJ2-3; 8 bases are a match to TRBD2. The trim removed 6 bases at V and 5 bases at J, leaving 4 bases unmatched. CDR3 size: 13 residues. Germline CDR1 and CDR2: MDHEN and SYDVKM. The CDR3 DNA sequence: TGTGCCAGCAGCTGGACTAGCCAAGATACGCAGTATTTT. This encodes CASSWTSQDTQYF.

This chain joins TRBV5-6 and TRBJ1-6; 7 bases line up with TRBD1. The CDR3 has 15 amino acids. The germline V gene encodes CDR1 SGHDT and CDR2 YYEEEE. V lost 4 bases, J lost 9 bases, and 10 bases stayed unmatched. The CDR3 region is CASSLVETGSSPLHF. The CDR3 nucleotides read TGTGCCAGCAGCCTCGTCGAGACAGGGTCTTCACCCCTCCACTTT.

This chain connects TRBV6-6 to TRBJ2-1; D perhaps matches TRBD2 (5 bases). The CDR3 spans 15 residues. The V end lost 2 bases, the J end lost 0 bases, and 8 bases lay between the germline ends. Germline values: CDR1 MNHNY, CDR2 SVGAGI (reference sequence). CDR3 bases: TGTGCCAGCAGTTACCGAGCGGACTCCTACAATGAGCAGTTCTTC. Translating it yields CASSYRADSYNEQFF.

The chain uses TRBV9 and TRBJ2-1; perhaps TRBD2 as D (5 bases). This CDR3 region has 12 residues. V was cut by 0 bases and J by 11 bases, with 9 bases left in between. The germline V gene encodes CDR1 SGDLS and CDR2 YYNGEE. The CDR3 is CASSVELDKQFF. CDR3 bases: TGTGCCAGCAGCGTAGAACTAGACAAGCAGTTCTTC. Using reference TRBV9 and TRBJ2-1 for the parts outside the CDR3, the full variable domain is DSGVTQTPKHLITATGQRVTLRCSPRSGDLSVYWYQQSLDQGLQFLIQYYNGEERAKGNILERFSAQQFPDLHSELNLSSLELGDSALYFCASSVELDKQFFGPGTRLTVL.

This chain joins TRBV10-3 and TRBJ2-3; a possible D gene is TRBD2 (5 bases). This CDR3 comprises 13 residues. Trimming cost V 11 bases and J 2 bases, with 14 bases left between them. From germline, CDR1 is ENHRY and CDR2 SYGVKD. CDR3 sequence (DNA): TGTGCCGCCACCGACGGACTCACAGATACGCAGTATTTT. Protein: CAATDGLTDTQYF.

Details on this clone: At one end the junction does not follow the germline gene, possibly because of a read error. This chain connects TRBV20-1 to TRBJ1-1; the D is unclear. The germline CDR1 and CDR2 sequences are DFQATT and SNEGSKA (reference sequence). The CDR3 loop spans 11 amino acids. This chain's CDR3 is CSARDHPGDYF. In DNA, the CDR3 is TGCAGTGCTAGAGATCATCCCGGCGACTACTTT.

J is TRBJ1-3 and V is TRBV11-2, with 7 bases matching TRBD1. J was trimmed by 0 bases and V by 5 bases; bases with no gene match: 10. The CDR3 runs to 17 residues. CDR1 and CDR2 (germline): SGHAT, FQNNGV. The CDR3 nucleotides read TGTGCCAGCAGCCCCCGCGTGACAGGGAGCTCTGGAAACACCATATATTTT. Its translation: CASSPRVTGSSGNTIYF.

The V gene is TRBV28, the J gene TRBJ1-6; D call uncertain. Germline assignment: CDR1 MDHEN and CDR2 SYDVKM. Trimming cost V 4 bases and J 1 base, with 2 bases left between them. This CDR3 comprises 13 residues. In DNA, the CDR3 is TGTGCCAGCAGTTCGTCCTATAATTCACCCCTCCACTTT. The encoded protein is CASSSSYNSPLHF.

This clone has just one count. The J gene is TRBJ2-5, the V gene TRBV10-3; tentative D call: TRBD2 (6 bases). Germline V gene lookup returns CDR1 ENHRY and CDR2 SYGVKD. The CDR3 consists of 13 residues. Trimming pared 6 bases from V and 0 bases from J, leaving 8 bases between. In DNA, the CDR3 is TGTGCCATCAGCCGGGGGTACCAAGAGACCCAGTACTTC. It encodes CAISRGYQETQYF.

This clone was seen more than once but under ten times. This chain connects TRBV10-1 to TRBJ2-1; TRBD2 agrees at 11 bases. The V segment lost 5 bases and the J segment 4 bases; nucleotides outside the gene matches: 7. The CDR3 runs to 16 residues. Germline V gene data show CDR1 as WNHNN and CDR2 as SYGVQD (reference sequence). CDR3 region: CASSLGLAGPYNEQFF. Written as DNA, the CDR3 is TGCGCCAGCAGTTTAGGACTAGCGGGCCCTTACAATGAGCAGTTCTTC.

The chain carries TRBV6-1 and TRBJ2-7, with D possibly being TRBD2 (6 bases). The CDR3 runs to 15 residues. Per the germline V gene, CDR1 is MNHNS and CDR2 is SASEGT. V shed 0 bases and J shed 2 bases, with 11 bases lying between them. CDR3 amino acids: CASSEAATGAYEQYF. The DNA for the CDR3 is TGTGCCAGCAGTGAAGCGGCAACGGGGGCCTACGAGCAGTACTTC.

The chain recombines TRBV6-1 with TRBJ2-1, with TRBD2 identical over 10 bases. The CDR3 has 16 amino acids. Germline CDR1 is MNHNS and CDR2 is SASEGT. The V segment lost 6 bases and the J segment 1 base; nucleotides outside the gene matches: 6. CDR3 protein: CASRELAGMSYNEQFF. As DNA, the CDR3 is TGTGCCAGCAGGGAACTAGCGGGAATGTCCTACAATGAGCAGTTCTTC.

This chain joins TRBV30 and TRBJ2-7; 7 bases are shared with TRBD1. Germline V lookup: CDR1 GTSNPN, CDR2 SVGIG (reference sequence). V was clipped by 7 bases and J by 2 bases; unmatched bases: 8. CDR3 length: 13 amino acids. CDR3 sequence (DNA): TGTGCCTCCAACAGGGGTTCACCCTACGAGCAGTACTTC. Translating gives CASNRGSPYEQYF. Variable domain in full (rest from reference TRBV30 and TRBJ2-7): SQTIHQWPATLVQPVGSPLSLECTVEGTSNPNLYWYRQAAGRGLQLLFYSVGIGQISSEVPQNLSASRPQDRQFILSSKKLLLSDSGFYLCASNRGSPYEQYFGPGTRLTVT.

V is TRBV19 and J is TRBJ2-1; weak D call: TRBD1 (5 bases). V dropped 0 bases and J dropped 10 bases, with 16 bases sitting between them. Germline V gene sequence: CDR1 LNHDA, CDR2 SQIVND (reference sequence). The CDR3 loop spans 15 amino acids. The chain's CDR3 is CASSIDFRVAGEQFF. CDR3 coding DNA: TGTGCCAGTAGTATAGATTTCAGGGTAGCCGGGGAGCAGTTCTTC.

The rearrangement uses TRBV18 and TRBJ1-1, with D unresolved. CDR1 and CDR2 from the germline V gene are KGHSH and LQKENI. The CDR3 spans 14 residues. V dropped 2 bases and J dropped 1 base, with 8 bases sitting between them. The CDR3 is CASSPFSWNTEAFF. As DNA, the CDR3 is TGTGCCAGCTCACCATTCAGTTGGAACACTGAAGCTTTCTTT. Looking up the rest from reference TRBV18 and TRBJ1-1 gives the full variable domain: NAGVMQNPRHLVRRRGQEARLRCSPMKGHSHVYWYRQLPEEGLKFMVYLQKENIIDESGMPKERFSAEFPKEGPSILRIQQVVRGDSAAYFCASSPFSWNTEAFFGQGTRLTVV.

A remark on this clone: An end of the junction differs from the germline gene, which may be a read error. V gene TRBV7-7 combines with J gene TRBJ2-5, with 7 bases matching TRBD2. The CDR3 consists of 15 residues. From germline, CDR1 is SSHAT and CDR2 FNYEAQ (reference sequence). The CDR3 nucleotides read TGTGCTAGCAGCCCGACTGGGGGGGGCCAAGAGACCCAGTACTTC. Protein sequence: CASSPTGGGQETQYF.

The chain recombines TRBV6-1 with TRBJ2-7, with 10 bases identical to TRBD2. This CDR3 has 15 amino acids. J gave up 2 bases and V 2 bases, and 3 bases lay outside the gene matches. CDR1 and CDR2 from the germline V gene are MNHNS and SASEGT. The CDR3 here is CASSEIAGGPYEQYF. The CDR3 DNA follows: TGTGCCAGCAGTGAAATAGCGGGGGGCCCCTACGAGCAGTACTTC.

This clone was picked up one time. The V call is TRBV7-9, the J call TRBJ1-2, with D maybe TRBD1 (5 bases). This CDR3 region has 16 residues. V gave up 5 bases and J gave up 4 bases, with 20 bases separating them. The germline gives CDR1 SEHNR, CDR2 FQNEAQ (reference sequence). The CDR3 loop is CASSHGTEVLIYGYTF. The CDR3, as DNA: TGTGCCAGCAGCCACGGGACTGAAGTCCTAATCTATGGCTACACCTTC.

V is TRBV10-3 and J is TRBJ1-1; 9 positions agree with TRBD1. This CDR3 has 16 residues. Germline CDR1 reads ENHRY; CDR2 reads SYGVKD. With V trimmed by 6 bases and J by 0 bases, 8 bases remained unmatched. CDR3 loop: CAIRGGTGLLNTEAFF. The CDR3 DNA reads TGTGCCATCAGGGGGGGGACAGGGCTCTTGAACACTGAAGCTTTCTTT.

In this sample, this clone turned up once. The chain combines TRBV6-1 with TRBJ2-7; D unresolved. This CDR3 has 12 amino acids. Trimming took off 4 bases at V and 4 bases at J, with 8 bases between the two ends. The germline gives CDR1 MNHNS, CDR2 SASEGT. The CDR3 reads CASSALFYEQYF. The CDR3 region has the DNA TGTGCCAGCAGTGCCTTATTTTACGAGCAGTACTTC.

The J gene is TRBJ2-1, the V gene TRBV15, with TRBD2 matching over 7 bases. This CDR3 has 16 residues. Unmatched junction bases numbered 10, after V lost 0 bases and J lost 8 bases. CDR1 and CDR2 (germline): LNHNV, YYDKDF (reference sequence). CDR3 sequence: CATSREATGGLDEQFF. CDR3 coding DNA: TGTGCCACCAGCAGAGAGGCAACGGGAGGATTGGATGAGCAGTTCTTC.